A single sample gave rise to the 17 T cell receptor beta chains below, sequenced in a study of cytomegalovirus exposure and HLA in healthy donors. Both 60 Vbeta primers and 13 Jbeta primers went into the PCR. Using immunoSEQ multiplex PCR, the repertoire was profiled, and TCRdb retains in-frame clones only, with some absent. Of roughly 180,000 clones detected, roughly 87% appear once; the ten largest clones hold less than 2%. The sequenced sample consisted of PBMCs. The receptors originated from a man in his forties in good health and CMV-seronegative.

CDR3 sequence reads: CASSSLPTGAGYTF. CDR3 in DNA: TGTGCCAGCAGCTCCTTACCGACAGGGGCTGGCTACACCTTC. The V and J genes are TRBV28 and TRBJ1-2; 8 bases agree with TRBD1. V gave up 6 bases and J gave up 7 bases; unmatched junction bases: 10. Germline assignment: CDR1 MDHEN and CDR2 SYDVKM. The CDR3 covers 14 residues.

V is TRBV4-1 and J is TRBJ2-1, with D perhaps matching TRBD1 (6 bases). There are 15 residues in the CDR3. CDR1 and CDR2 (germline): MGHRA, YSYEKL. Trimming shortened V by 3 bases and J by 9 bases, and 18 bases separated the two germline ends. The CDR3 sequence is CASSQMTGGVSEQFF. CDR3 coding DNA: TGCGCCAGCAGCCAGATGACAGGAGGCGTGAGTGAGCAGTTCTTC.

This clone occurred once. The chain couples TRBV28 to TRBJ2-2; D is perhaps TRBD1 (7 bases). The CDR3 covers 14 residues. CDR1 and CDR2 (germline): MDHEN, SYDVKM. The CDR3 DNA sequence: TGTGTCACAAGGGGGGACAGTAACACCGGGGAGCTGTTTTTT. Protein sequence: CVTRGDSNTGELFF.

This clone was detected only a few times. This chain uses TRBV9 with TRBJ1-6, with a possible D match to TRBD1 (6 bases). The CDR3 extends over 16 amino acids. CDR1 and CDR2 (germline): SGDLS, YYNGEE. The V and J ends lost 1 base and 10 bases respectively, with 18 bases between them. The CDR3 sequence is CASSVHSGGRGSPLHF. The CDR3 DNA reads TGTGCCAGCAGCGTACACTCGGGGGGGCGCGGATCACCCCTCCACTTT.

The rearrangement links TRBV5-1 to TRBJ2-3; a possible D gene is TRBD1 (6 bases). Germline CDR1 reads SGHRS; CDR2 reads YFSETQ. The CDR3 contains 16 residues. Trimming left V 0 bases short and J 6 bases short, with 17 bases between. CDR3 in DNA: TGCGCCAGCAGCTTGGACGGGGCAGGGGAGTATGATACGCAGTATTTT. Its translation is CASSLDGAGEYDTQYF.

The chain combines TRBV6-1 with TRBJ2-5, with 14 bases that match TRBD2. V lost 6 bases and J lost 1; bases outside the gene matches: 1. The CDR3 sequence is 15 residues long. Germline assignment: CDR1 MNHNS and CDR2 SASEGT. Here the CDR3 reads CASRGLAGAQETQYF. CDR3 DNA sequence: TGTGCCAGCAGGGGACTAGCGGGAGCCCAAGAGACCCAGTACTTC.

In DNA form, the CDR3 reads TGTGCCAGCAGTCTGGACAGGCTAAAGGTGGAGCAGTTCTTC. Protein: CASSLDRLKVEQFF. The chain uses TRBV2 and TRBJ2-1; 7 bases match TRBD1. CDR1 is SNHLY and CDR2 is FYNNEI in the germline V gene. This CDR3 has 14 residues. The V gene end was trimmed by 5 bases and the J gene end by 10 bases; junction bases not matched to a gene: 11.

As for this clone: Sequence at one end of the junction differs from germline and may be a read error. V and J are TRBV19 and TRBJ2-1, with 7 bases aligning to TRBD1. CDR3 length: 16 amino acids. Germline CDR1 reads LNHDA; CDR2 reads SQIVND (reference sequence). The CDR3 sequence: CASSIDRDSPYNEQFF. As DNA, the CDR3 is TGTGCCAGTAGCATAGACCGGGACAGTCCCTACAATGAGCAGTTCTTC. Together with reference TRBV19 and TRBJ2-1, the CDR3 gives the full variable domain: DGGITQSPKYLFRKEGQNVTLSCEQNLNHDAMYWYRQDPGQGLRLIYYSQIVNDFQKGDIAEGYSVSREKKESFPLTVTSAQKNPTAFYLCASSIDRDSPYNEQFFGPGTRLTVL.

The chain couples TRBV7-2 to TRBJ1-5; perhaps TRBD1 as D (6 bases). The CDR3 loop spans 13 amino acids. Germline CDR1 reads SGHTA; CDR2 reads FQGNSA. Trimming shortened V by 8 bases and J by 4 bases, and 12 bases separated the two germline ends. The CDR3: CASRQGLNQPQHF. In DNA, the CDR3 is TGTGCCAGCCGTCAGGGGTTGAATCAGCCCCAGCATTTT.

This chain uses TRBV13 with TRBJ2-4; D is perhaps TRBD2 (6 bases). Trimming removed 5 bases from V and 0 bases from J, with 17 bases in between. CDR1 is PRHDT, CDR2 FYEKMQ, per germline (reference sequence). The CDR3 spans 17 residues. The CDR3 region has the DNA TGTGCCAGCAGCGACCGGGACTCAGCAGTAGCCAAAAACATTCAGTACTTC. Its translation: CASSDRDSAVAKNIQYF.

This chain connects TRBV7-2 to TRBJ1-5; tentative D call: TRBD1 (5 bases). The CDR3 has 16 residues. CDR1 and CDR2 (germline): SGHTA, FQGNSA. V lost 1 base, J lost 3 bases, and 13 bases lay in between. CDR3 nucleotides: TGTGCCAGCAGCTTAGGTGGCGGCAGGGTCAATCAGCCCCAGCATTTT. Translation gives CASSLGGGRVNQPQHF. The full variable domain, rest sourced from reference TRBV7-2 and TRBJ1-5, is GAGVSQSPSNKVTEKGKDVELRCDPISGHTALYWYRQSLGQGLEFLIYFQGNSAPDKSGLPSDRFSAERTGGSVSTLTIQRTQQEDSAVYLCASSLGGGRVNQPQHFGDGTRLSIL.

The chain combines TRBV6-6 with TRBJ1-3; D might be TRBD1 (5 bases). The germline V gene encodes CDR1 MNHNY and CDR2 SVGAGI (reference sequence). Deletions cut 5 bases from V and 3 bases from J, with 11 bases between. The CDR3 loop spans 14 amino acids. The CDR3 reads CASSQPGVGNTIYF. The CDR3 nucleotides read TGTGCCAGCAGTCAACCGGGGGTTGGAAACACCATATATTTT.

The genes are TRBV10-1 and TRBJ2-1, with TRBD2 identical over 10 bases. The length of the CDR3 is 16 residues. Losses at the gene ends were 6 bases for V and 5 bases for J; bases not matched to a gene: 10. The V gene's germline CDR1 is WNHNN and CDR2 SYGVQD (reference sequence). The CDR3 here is CASRTGTSVQDNEQFF. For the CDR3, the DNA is TGCGCCAGCAGAACCGGGACTAGCGTGCAAGACAATGAGCAGTTCTTC.

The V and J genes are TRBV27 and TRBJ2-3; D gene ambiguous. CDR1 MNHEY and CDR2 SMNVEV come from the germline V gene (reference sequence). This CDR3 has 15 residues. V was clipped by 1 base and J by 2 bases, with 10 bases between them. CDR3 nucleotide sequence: TGTGCCAGCAGTTTATTTAACATCCTCACAGATACGCAGTATTTT. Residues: CASSLFNILTDTQYF.

CDR3 region: CASSFGSGGGARGYTF. As DNA, the CDR3 is TGTGCCAGCAGCTTCGGTTCAGGAGGGGGGGCGCGGGGCTACACCTTC. The J gene is TRBJ1-2, the V gene TRBV27, with D possibly being TRBD1 (6 bases). The germline V gene encodes CDR1 MNHEY and CDR2 SMNVEV (reference sequence). CDR3 length: 16 amino acids. Trimming took 6 bases from V and 8 from J, leaving 25 bases between them.

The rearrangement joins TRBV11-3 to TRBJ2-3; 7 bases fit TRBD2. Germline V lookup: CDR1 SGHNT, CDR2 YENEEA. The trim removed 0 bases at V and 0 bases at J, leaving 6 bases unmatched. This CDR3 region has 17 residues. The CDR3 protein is CASSLDGQRGSTDTQYF. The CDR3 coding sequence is TGTGCCAGCAGCTTAGATGGCCAGCGGGGTAGCACAGATACGCAGTATTTT.

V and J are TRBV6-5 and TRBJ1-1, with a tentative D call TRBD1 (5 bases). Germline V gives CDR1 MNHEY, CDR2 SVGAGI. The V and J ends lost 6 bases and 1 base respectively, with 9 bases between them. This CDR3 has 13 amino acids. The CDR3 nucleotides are TGTGCCAGCAGACATACAGGGAACACTGAAGCTTTCTTT. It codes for CASRHTGNTEAFF.